Below, one TCR beta chain is given with its context. Its antigen is currently not known. The record has no base qualities; no much larger clone is one base away. The library was made by the immunoSEQ multiplex PCR assay. The multiplex PCR relied on a mix of 60 forward primers for TCR Vbeta segments and 13 reverse primers for TCR Jbeta segments. The CDR3 region of rearranged TCR beta genes was amplified from genomic DNA with a multiplex PCR assay. On the Illumina HiSeq System, the amplified TCR beta libraries were sequenced as 87-base-pair reads. The authors' pipeline ran thus. A later analysis tallied 75 million to 85 million unique TCR beta chains across the 666 repertoires, and roughly 11 million of those chains were shared by two or more donors. To remove PCR and sequencing errors, raw reads were error-corrected and collapsed into unique sequences using a nearest-neighbor algorithm that merged closely related sequences. CDR3 sequences were aligned to IMGT reference sequences to assign V, D and J gene segments. Each retained sequence needed at least a six-nucleotide match to both a V gene segment and a J gene segment. Rearrangements were classified as productive when the CDR3 lacked stop codons and remained in frame with V and J, and all other rearrangements were classified as non-productive. CDR3 was defined by IMGT convention, running from the second conserved V-encoded cysteine to the conserved J-encoded phenylalanine. The earlier analysis of roughly 590 of the donors excluded sequences that lacked an unambiguous match to a single V gene segment. An earlier analysis of 500 to 600 of the donors classified V segments as functional when productive rearrangements were above 56.7% and as segregating when the standard deviation between donors was above 5%. A statistical classification framework was developed to diagnose cytomegalovirus status using the catalog of TCR beta chain sequences. V and J gene assignment, in a later analysis, came from comparing TCR nucleotide sequences with IMGT/GENE-DB human TR gene sequences. Using the TCRdist pipeline, a later analysis assigned CDR3 sequences along with most-parsimonious VDJ recombination scenarios. In a later analysis, each TCR beta chain was defined by its CDR3 amino acid sequence together with its V-gene family, and reads without a unique V-gene family were excluded. In a later analysis, 450 to 600 highly shared, low-generation-probability nucleotide sequences were removed to address suspected cross-contamination and a sequencing artifact. A later analysis calculated a clonal expansion index for each public chain from normalized within-repertoire ranks of inferred template counts. A later analysis computed generation probabilities with a VDJ recombination model fitted to out-of-frame rearrangements, and checked the results against IGoR. In a later analysis, TCR-TCR, TCR-HLA and TCR-CMV co-occurrence was scored with hypergeometric tests, and a repertoire-size bias correction was applied to TCR pairs. In a later analysis, false discovery rates were estimated by permuting HLA or CMV assignments 20 times. In a later analysis, co-occurring TCRs were grouped using DBSCAN, and TCRdist sequence similarity was added for clustering within HLA-allele-positive subsets. Repertoires with fewer than 30,000 or more than 120,000 public chains were left out of co-occurrence clustering, as were about five repertoires with anomalous nucleotide sharing. This is the immuneACCESS table as TCRdb keeps it, with only in-frame sequences that have V and J called. A part of the clones is gone; compared with another copy, unresolved V genes explain less than half, and the rest is unexplained. V and J calls and clone size are as listed in that table; D and trimming were resolved from the DNA. This sample lists 80,000 to 100,000 clones; around 68% were detected once. The top ten constitute around 22% of the sample.

This sample stems from a study of cytomegalovirus exposure and HLA in healthy donors (dated by TCRdb to 2017 to 2019). About the investigation overall: In an earlier analysis of around 540 of the donors, around 300 Gb of sequence data and roughly 100 million unique TCR beta sequences from approximately 180 million T cells were reported. In addition to the first cohort of 500 to 850 subjects, a separate validation cohort of approximately 130 different subjects was used. In a later genetic analysis, genome-wide SNP genotypes for about 65% of the 666 donors were used, and that subset was treated as a discovery cohort. The genetic ancestry cluster associated with self-reported Caucasian donors included over 80% of the 398 genotyped donors. The study used immunosequencing to profile the T cell repertoires of 666 subjects and linked those repertoires to cytomegalovirus serostatus. Every repertoire in the discovery cohort had been generated on one and the same sequencing platform. In the later analysis, no new phenotypic data were used to find candidate immune exposures; instead, reliance was placed on TCR beta sequences and their occurrence across donors. Four to six DR-DQ haplotypes were handled as single units for association and clustering, since linkage in the cohort was strong. Across about 370 genotyped donors of the cohort, an average of about 240,000 unique TCR beta nucleotide sequences per donor were sequenced, and 15% to 20% of those sequences were non-productive. In a later analysis, previously published TCR beta repertoires from roughly 710 donors were re-analyzed and high-resolution HLA genotyping was added so that TCR occurrence patterns could be studied. Both class I and class II loci were covered by HLA typing, at four-digit resolution. The study was designed to test whether signatures of past pathogen exposure could be identified by cataloging public T cell receptors. Donor age, sex, ethnicity and CMV serostatus were collected together with the repertoire data. To decide whether each TCR beta V gene segment behaved as functional or pseudogenic, an earlier analysis of fewer than 750 of the donors relied on high-throughput TCR beta sequencing. To predict cytomegalovirus infection status, the study combined high-throughput TCR immunosequencing, statistical association of individual TCRs with disease status, and machine learning. Typing coverage differed by locus: A, B, C, DRB1 and DQB1 were typed in roughly 629-640 donors, DQA1 in 522, DPA1 in 600 to 610, and DPB1 in just under 490. Roughly 300 gigabases of sequencing data and around 80 million unique TCR sequences made up an early release that covered 500 to 650 HLA-typed donors.

The cysteine opens and the phenylalanine closes a CDR3 of 15 amino acids. The DNA shown is the 45-base CDR3, in frame from base 1. After removal of 5 bases from V and 7 bases from J, the junction retains 11 bases not matched to a gene. The germline V gene (reference sequence) gives CDR1 as MNHEY and CDR2 as SMNVEV. General study outcomes and caveats: A cluster of highly shared sequence variants was judged likely to be a technical artifact of the sequencing pipeline. Correlated functional status among segregating V segments might reflect linkage disequilibrium, but an unknown experimental factor could not be ruled out. A later genetic analysis reported fewer N-insertions in productive TCRs among donors in an Asian-associated ancestry cluster than the approximately 670-donor mean. The classifier was reported to diagnose cytomegalovirus status with high specificity and sensitivity in both the original and validation cohorts. A further reported finding was that TCR beta sequences accurately predicted the HLA-A and HLA-B alleles for most subjects in the first cohort. In an earlier analysis of approximately 590 of the donors, most TCR beta V segments appeared in productive rearrangements about 87% or about 30% of the time, broadly matching IMGT annotations. Seventeen rarely observed V segments, including chromosome 9 orphons, were excluded from the earlier analysis of about 500 of the donors because counts were too low. The 87-base-pair reads could not distinguish some IMGT-functional V segments, including TRBV6-2 and TRBV6-3, so those segments were excluded. According to a later analysis, parvovirus B19, influenza, CMV and Epstein-Barr virus appeared linked to several top co-occurrence clusters. In vitro tests confirmed that a few of the cytomegalovirus-associated TCR beta chains recognize cytomegalovirus antigens. Because some donors lacked HLA typing at each locus, the association tests relied only on the typed subset. In a later analysis, most CMV-associated TCR beta chains were found to appear HLA-restricted, with HLA associations seemingly driven largely by CMV exposure. Most TCR sequences were seen in very few donors, while some public TCRs were found in many individuals. V-gene and J-gene trimming of TCR beta chains was associated with a missense DCLRE1C variant in a later genetic analysis, and the association was replicated in an independent cohort. For the cohort, immune exposure information was limited to CMV serostatus. In a later analysis, the rate of TCR association differed among HLA loci, with DRB1 alleles having the most associated TCRs and HLA-C alleles having the fewest. The cohort was sequenced for TCR beta chains only, and without alpha or paired-chain data the features that could be detected were limited. The authors suggested that the approach could potentially be extended to other disease states and immunological phenotypes. Assigning TCR associations to individual alleles was difficult when HLA alleles, especially DR and DQ, strongly co-occurred. Presence/absence analyses assumed roughly uniform sequencing depth across donors, an assumption that may not hold. Specific HLA alleles were associated with 15,000 to 20,000 TCR beta sequences at a false discovery rate of 0.05 in a later analysis. A later analysis found that HLA-associated TCR beta chains were more clonally expanded and had lower generation probabilities than equally common non-associated chains. A total of 164 TCR beta chains were listed by the study as associated with cytomegalovirus.

In total, more than 500 healthy bone marrow donors made up the cohort. Cohort members were all nominally healthy when sampled, although unrecorded immune exposures were likely present. The donor tested CMV seropositive, placing the donor among the approximately 310 seropositive members of the cohort. A peripheral blood sample was provided by each donor, and peripheral blood mononuclear cells were used for TCR beta sequencing. Genomic DNA extraction from the blood cell samples was performed with the Qiagen DNeasy Blood Extraction Kit. The clonotype originates from a man between 25 and 39 years old in good health and CMV-seropositive. Sequences were obtained from PBMCs. The rearrangement joined TRBV27 to TRBJ2-7; TRBD1 fits 10 bases in the junction. The CDR3 region: CASSDAGTGVTEQYF. The nucleotide sequence is TGTGCCAGCAGTGACGCCGGGACAGGGGTCACTGAGCAGTACTTC.